This T cell receptor (beta chain) was found in a study of T cell responses to AZD1222 COVID-19 vaccine (dated by TCRdb to 2020 to 2023). Study-level background: AZD1222 recipients given second doses at about 4 weeks or at about 12 weeks were pooled, since spike-specific TCR depth and breadth were not found to differ between the two schedules. TCR sequencing covered more than 230 trial participants: 207 given two doses of AZD1222 and 26 given two doses of MenACWY control vaccine. Trial participants were enrolled by age into subgroups of 18-55, 56-69 and 70-plus years, and about 150, 27 and 61 TCR-sequenced participants, respectively, were included in these subgroups. Summary of the overall study and its limitations: Because no samples from the day 14 peak response were available, repertoires could be characterized only after the peak T cell response. Epitopes outside the regions mutated in the B.1.351 and B.1.1.7 variants were reportedly recognized by nearly half of the unique spike-specific TCRs. The 56-69-year group was small, and its depth increase did not reach significance, likely because of low power. Vaccine-associated CD4 TCRs spanned the whole spike protein, with dominant responses in regions 160-218 and 743-854. Participants were mostly white British and included more females than males, and it was suggested by the authors that clonal diversity may have been underestimated. After two AZD1222 doses, spike-specific TCR breadth and depth were significantly higher than at day 0 and than in MenACWY recipients. Conclusions about previously exposed vaccinees are limited because only a handful of AZD1222 recipients were SARS-CoV-2 seropositive at baseline.

The CDR3 regions of human TCRbeta chains were subjected to immunosequencing. The authors' analysis ran thus. TCRs in the repertoires were matched against a reference library of SARS-CoV-2-specific TCRs that had been generated with the MIRA antigen-specificity platform. Breadth meant the fraction of unique TCRs that were SARS-CoV-2-associated, whereas depth meant the fraction of total T cells that were SARS-CoV-2-associated. Using the MIRA data, each spike-specific TCR was mapped to the spike region that the TCR reacts to and placed in a CD4 or CD8 class. Log10-transformed breadth and depth values were compared by one-way ANOVA with Sidak's multiple comparisons tests. TCRdb limited this immuneACCESS table to in-frame rearrangements with V and J called. A share of clones is missing; checked studies link under half to unresolved V genes, and the rest is unexplained. The DNA was the basis for D and trimming; V, J and clone size are from that table. For this sample there are roughly 260,000 clones; approximately 93% appear just once. Around 0.57% of the sample goes to the ten largest clones.

This specimen's time point label, interpreted: baseline before first vaccination. Vaccinee samples were obtained from the UK trials COV001 and COV002, which included a single-blind randomized controlled phase 2/3 trial of AZD1222 (ChAdOx1 nCoV-19) in healthy adults. For TCRbeta chain sequencing, PBMC samples from trial participants were taken at day 0 and at day 28 after the second dose. Regarding this clone: It has no known antigen specificity. One base away there is no much larger clone; base qualities are not given.

The sequence came from an adult in good health. Sequences were derived from peripheral blood, sampled on day 0 of AZD1222 vaccination.

Read as DNA, the sequence is TGTGCCGGGGCCGGGGCTTCTGAGCAGTTCTTC. This is translated as CAGAGASEQFF. This chain is built from TRBV30 and TRBJ2-1; the D call is tentative, TRBD1 or TRBD2, as each matches 5 bases. CDR1 and CDR2 are read off the germline V gene (reference sequence) as GTSNPN and SVGIG. V is shortened by 8 bases, J by 9 bases, and the region joining them spans 14 bases. CDR3 length: 11 amino acids, cysteine to phenylalanine. Just the 33-base CDR3 DNA is kept, in frame starting at base 1. This CDR3, with the reference TRBV30 and TRBJ2-1 proteins standing in past its ends, gives the full variable domain SQTIHQWPATLVQPVGSPLSLECTVEGTSNPNLYWYRQAAGRGLQLLFYSVGIGQISSEVPQNLSASRPQDRQFILSSKKLLLSDSGFYLCAGAGASEQFFGPGTRLTVL.